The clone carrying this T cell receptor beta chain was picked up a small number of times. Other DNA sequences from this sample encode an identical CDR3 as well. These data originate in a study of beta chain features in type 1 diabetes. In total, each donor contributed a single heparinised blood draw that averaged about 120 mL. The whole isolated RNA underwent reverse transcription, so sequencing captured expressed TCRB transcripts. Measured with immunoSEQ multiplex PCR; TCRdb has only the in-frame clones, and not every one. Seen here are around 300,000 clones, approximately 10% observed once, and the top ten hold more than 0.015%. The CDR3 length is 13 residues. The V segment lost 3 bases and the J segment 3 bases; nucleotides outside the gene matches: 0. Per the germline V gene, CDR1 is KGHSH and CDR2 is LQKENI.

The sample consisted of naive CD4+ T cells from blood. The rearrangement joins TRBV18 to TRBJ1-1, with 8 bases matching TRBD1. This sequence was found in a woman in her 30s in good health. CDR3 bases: TGTGCCAGCTCACCGACAGGGGACACTGAAGCTTTCTTT. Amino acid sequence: CASSPTGDTEAFF.